Below, 14 T cell receptor beta chains from the same sample are listed, as sequenced in a study of identical twins. TCRdb called the 5' RACE reads again in MiXCR, with one record for every CDR3 protein. The sample carries around 230,000 distinct CDR3 sequences, under 8.5% recorded once. A further study also used this sample, focusing on T cells expressing NK-cell markers.

The sequenced sample was CD8+ T cells sorted from blood. These receptor sequences come from a woman aged 18-30 years in good health.

This clonotype was observed a few times. This chain connects TRBV27 to TRBJ1-1, with a tentative D call TRBD1 (5 bases). Germline-derived CDR1 and CDR2 are MNHEY and SMNVEV (reference sequence). The V end was cut by 1 base, the J end by 5 bases, with 17 bases between. CDR3 length equals 16 residues. CDR3 nucleotide sequence: TGTGCCAGCAGTTTATTCGGCAGGGTCGAAAAAACTGAAGCTTTCTTT. As protein: CASSLFGRVEKTEAFF.

The rearrangement joins TRBV29-1 to TRBJ1-1, with 7 bases that match TRBD1. V shed 4 bases and J 3 bases; nucleotides not matched to a gene: 8. The CDR3 totals 14 residues. Germline CDR1 is SQVTM and CDR2 is ANQGSEA. CDR3 nucleotides: TGCAGCGTTGTTTCAAAGGGGGCCGACACTGAAGCTTTCTTT. Its protein product is CSVVSKGADTEAFF.

This clonotype turned up a few times. This chain connects TRBV2 to TRBJ1-5; TRBD1 aligns across 10 bases. CDR1 and CDR2 (germline): SNHLY, FYNNEI. Germline trimming cut 8 bases from V and 7 bases from J; bases unmatched to any gene: 5. The CDR3 runs to 13 residues. CDR3: CASGTGEGQPQHF. The CDR3 nucleotides read TGTGCCAGCGGGACAGGGGAAGGGCAGCCCCAGCATTTT.

This clonotype was recorded a few times. This chain links TRBV29-1 with TRBJ2-3; 9 bases are a match to TRBD1. The CDR3 consists of 15 residues. J lost 3 bases, V lost 7 bases, and 11 bases had no gene match. Germline loops: CDR1 SQVTM, CDR2 ANQGSEA. The CDR3 nucleotides are TGCAGCGCTGACCACAGGGGGCTTACAACAGATACGCAGTATTTT. Protein sequence: CSADHRGLTTDTQYF.

This clonotype came up a few times. This sequence joins TRBV12-3 or TRBV12-4 and TRBJ1-3; no clear D gene. The CDR3 runs 15 residues. V lost 3 bases and J lost 2, with 11 bases in between. The CDR3 DNA reads as TGTGCCAGCAGTTTCCAGATAGAGGCTGGAAACACCATATATTTT. Translation: CASSFQIEAGNTIYF.

The chain carries TRBV11-2 and TRBJ2-3; the match to TRBD2 covers 7 bases. The CDR3 totals 15 residues. J was trimmed by 6 bases and V by 4 bases; bases with no gene match: 10. Per the germline V gene, CDR1 is SGHAT and CDR2 is FQNNGV. This CDR3 is CASSSVGGNLDTQYF. In DNA, the CDR3 is TGTGCCAGCAGCTCCGTCGGGGGGAACCTGGATACGCAGTATTTT.

V and J are TRBV6-1 and TRBJ2-7; D uncertain. This CDR3 has 13 residues. V shed 10 bases and J shed 0 bases, with 13 bases lying between them. CDR1 and CDR2 (germline): MNHNS, SASEGT. Written as DNA, the CDR3 is TGTGCCACGCCCGGGCGCCACTCCTACGAGCAGTACTTC. Protein product: CATPGRHSYEQYF.

This clonotype was detected many times. The chain recombines TRBV27 with TRBJ2-1, with D perhaps matching TRBD1 or TRBD2 (6 bases each). CDR3 length equals 15 residues. The V end lost 3 bases, the J end lost 4 bases, and 13 bases lay between the germline ends. CDR1 is MNHEY and CDR2 is SMNVEV in the germline V gene (reference sequence). The DNA for the CDR3 is TGTGCCAGCAGTTTGTCGGGGGCCGGGTACAATGAGCAGTTCTTC. Translation gives CASSLSGAGYNEQFF.

This clonotype was counted a few times. The chain is built from TRBV9 and TRBJ2-1; 7 nucleotides line up with TRBD2. Germline lookup yields CDR1 SGDLS and CDR2 YYNGEE. CDR3 size: 15 residues. The junction had 9 bases not matched to a gene; V was cut back by 5 bases and J by 4 bases. This chain's CDR3 is CASSRGGSEYNEQFF. CDR3 coding DNA: TGTGCCAGCAGTCGAGGCGGGAGTGAGTACAATGAGCAGTTCTTC.

This clonotype occurred a few times. The V and J genes are TRBV12-3 or TRBV12-4 and TRBJ1-1; no clear D. V was trimmed by 7 bases and J by 0 bases, leaving 9 bases between them. CDR3 size: 13 residues. The CDR3 loop reads CASTSPLNTEAFF. In DNA form, the CDR3 reads TGTGCCAGCACCTCCCCCCTGAACACTGAAGCTTTCTTT.

In this sample, this clonotype turned up a few times. The genes are TRBV11-2 and TRBJ1-1; tentative D call: TRBD1 (6 bases). The ends were cut back, 5 bases at V and 10 bases at J, with 11 bases in the middle. The CDR3 runs to 11 residues. Looked up from germline, CDR1 is SGHAT and CDR2 is FQNNGV. CDR3 nucleotides: TGTGCCAGCAGCCAGGACAGAGGAGCTTTCTTT. This translates into CASSQDRGAFF.

The table lists this clonotype with many counts. This chain joins TRBV12-3 or TRBV12-4 and TRBJ1-5; D is unclear. The CDR3 is 14 amino acids. V was cut by 3 bases and J by 4 bases, with 10 bases left in between. Here the CDR3 DNA reads TGTGCCAGCAGTTTCTCGGACGGAAATCAGCCCCAGCATTTT. Translation: CASSFSDGNQPQHF.

This clonotype has a count of ten or more. The chain is built from TRBV20-1 and TRBJ2-1; TRBD1 matches 12 bases. The V gene's germline CDR1 is DFQATT and CDR2 SNEGSKA (reference sequence). V dropped 7 bases and J dropped 8; count of bases not matched to a gene: 15. The CDR3 consists of 16 residues. The chain's CDR3 is CSVHSTGTGGIYEQFF. DNA for the CDR3: TGCAGTGTCCATTCGACCGGGACAGGGGGCATCTATGAGCAGTTCTTC.

This clonotype was counted between two and nine times. V and J are TRBV2 and TRBJ2-1; tentatively, D is TRBD1 (5 bases). V was clipped by 6 bases and J by 10 bases, with 7 bases between them. Per the germline V gene, CDR1 is SNHLY and CDR2 is FYNNEI. CDR3 size: 10 residues. CDR3 protein: CASRGQEQFF. Here the CDR3 DNA reads TGTGCCAGCAGGGGGCAGGAGCAGTTCTTC. Full variable domain (missing parts from reference TRBV2 and TRBJ2-1): EPEVTQTPSHQVTQMGQEVILRCVPISNHLYFYWYRQILGQKVEFLVSFYNNEISEKSEIFDDQFSVERPDGSNFTLKIRSTKLEDSAMYFCASRGQEQFFGPGTRLTVL.